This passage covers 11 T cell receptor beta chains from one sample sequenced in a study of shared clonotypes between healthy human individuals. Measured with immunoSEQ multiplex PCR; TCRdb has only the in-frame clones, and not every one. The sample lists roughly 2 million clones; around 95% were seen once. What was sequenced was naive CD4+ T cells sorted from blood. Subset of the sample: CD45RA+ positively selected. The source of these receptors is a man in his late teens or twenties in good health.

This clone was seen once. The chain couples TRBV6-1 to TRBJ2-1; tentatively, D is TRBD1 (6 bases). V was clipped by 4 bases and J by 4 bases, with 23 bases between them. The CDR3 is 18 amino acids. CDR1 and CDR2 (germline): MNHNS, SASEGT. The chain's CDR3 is CASSGLGDKLRFYNEQFF. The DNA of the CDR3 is TGTGCCAGCAGTGGGCTCGGGGACAAGCTACGATTTTACAATGAGCAGTTCTTC.

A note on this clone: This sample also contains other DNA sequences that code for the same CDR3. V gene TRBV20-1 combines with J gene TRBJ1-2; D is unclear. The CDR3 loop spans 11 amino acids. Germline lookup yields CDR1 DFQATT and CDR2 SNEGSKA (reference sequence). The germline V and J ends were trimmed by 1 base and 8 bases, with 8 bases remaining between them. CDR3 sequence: CSARVVGGYTF. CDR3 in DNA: TGCAGTGCTAGAGTGGTAGGGGGCTACACCTTC.

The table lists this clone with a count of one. In DNA, the CDR3 is TGTGCCAGCAGTTTATCCCCGGGGGTCACAGATACGCAGTATTTT. Translation: CASSLSPGVTDTQYF. The chain combines TRBV27 with TRBJ2-3; possible D gene TRBD2, 6 bases. V dropped 0 bases and J dropped 2 bases, with 9 bases sitting between them. The CDR3 length is 15 residues. Per germline, CDR1 MNHEY and CDR2 SMNVEV (reference sequence).

The CDR3 loop is CASSLPGRTDTQYF. For the CDR3, the DNA is TGTGCCAGCAGTTTACCGGGACGAACAGATACGCAGTATTTT. The V and J genes are TRBV27 and TRBJ2-3; D is perhaps TRBD1 or TRBD2 (5 bases each). The germline V and J ends were trimmed by 2 bases and 3 bases, with 9 bases remaining between them. The CDR3 length is 14 residues. Germline CDR1 and CDR2: MNHEY and SMNVEV (reference sequence).

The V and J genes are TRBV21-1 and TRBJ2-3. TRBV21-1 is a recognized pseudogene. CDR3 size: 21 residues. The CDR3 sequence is CASSKLHRGVLQGPSTDTQYF. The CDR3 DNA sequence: TGTGCCAGCAGCAAGTTACACCGGGGCGTCTTGCAGGGCCCAAGCACAGATACGCAGTATTTT.

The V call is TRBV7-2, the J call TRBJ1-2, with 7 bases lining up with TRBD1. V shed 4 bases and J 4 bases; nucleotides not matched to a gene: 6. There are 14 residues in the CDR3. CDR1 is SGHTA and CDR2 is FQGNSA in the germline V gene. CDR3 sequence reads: CASSSRTGPYGYTF. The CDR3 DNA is TGTGCCAGCAGCTCTCGGACAGGACCCTATGGCTACACCTTC.

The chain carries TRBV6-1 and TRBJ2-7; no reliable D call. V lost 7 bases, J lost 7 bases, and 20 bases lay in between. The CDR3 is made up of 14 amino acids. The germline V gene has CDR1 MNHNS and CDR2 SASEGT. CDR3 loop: CASIRPQPSREQYF. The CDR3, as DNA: TGTGCCAGCATCCGGCCCCAGCCCTCCAGGGAGCAGTACTTC.

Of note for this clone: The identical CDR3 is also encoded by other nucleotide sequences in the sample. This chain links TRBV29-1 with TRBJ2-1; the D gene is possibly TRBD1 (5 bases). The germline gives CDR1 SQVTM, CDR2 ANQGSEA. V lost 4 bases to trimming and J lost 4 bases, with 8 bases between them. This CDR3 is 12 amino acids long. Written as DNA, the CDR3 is TGCAGCGTTGGGCAGGGATACAATGAGCAGTTCTTC. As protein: CSVGQGYNEQFF.

For the CDR3, the DNA is TGTGCCAGCAGCTTGCTTCAGCGCAACGTCCTGACTTTC. Amino acids: CASSLLQRNVLTF. The chain employs TRBV5-6 and TRBJ2-6; D gene unclear. Germline V gives CDR1 SGHDT, CDR2 YYEEEE. CDR3 size: 13 residues. The V end lost 1 base, the J end lost 9 bases, and 8 bases lay between the germline ends.

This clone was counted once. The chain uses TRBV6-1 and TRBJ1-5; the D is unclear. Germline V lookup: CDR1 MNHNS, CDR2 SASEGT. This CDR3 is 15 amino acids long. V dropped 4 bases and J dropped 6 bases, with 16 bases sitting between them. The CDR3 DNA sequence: TGTGCCAGCAGTGGTCGAGCGGTCCCCGGTCAGCCCCAGCATTTT. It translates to CASSGRAVPGQPQHF.

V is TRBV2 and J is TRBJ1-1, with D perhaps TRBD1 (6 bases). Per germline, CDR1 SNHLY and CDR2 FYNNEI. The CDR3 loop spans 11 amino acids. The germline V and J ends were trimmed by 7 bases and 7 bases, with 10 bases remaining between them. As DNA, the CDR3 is TGTGCCAGCAAATGGACAGTTGAAGCTTTCTTT. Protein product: CASKWTVEAFF.